This record concerns one T cell receptor (beta chain) sequence. Its antigen is unknown. With 3 bases removed from V and 2 bases from J, the gap between germline ends came to 7 bases. The CDR3 length is 13 residues. The germline CDR1 and CDR2 sequences are SGHAT and FQNNGV. This record comes from a study of siplizumab effects on memory and regulatory T cells. Study findings and constraints: Assignment of a naive or memory phenotype failed for roughly 80-96% of the proliferating CD4+ or CD8+ clones. Greater diversity than memory cells seemed evident in naive T cells, which also appeared to be major alloresponse contributors. Among sequences traceable to unstimulated CD4+ memory cells, alloreactive ones were significantly reduced by siplizumab.

Approximately 100,000 TCR templates underwent assay in every sample. The repertoire was sequenced with immunoSEQ multiplex PCR; TCRdb's copy has only in-frame clones and lacks some. Of fewer than 60,000 clones in the sample, roughly 93% were seen once. This clonotype was obtained from a human donor in good health. V is TRBV11-2 and J is TRBJ1-2, with a weak D call TRBD1 (5 bases). The specimen sequenced was CD8+ T cells sorted from blood. The DNA for the CDR3 is TGTGCCAGCAGCTTCCACAGGAACTATGGCTACACCTTC. Translated: CASSFHRNYGYTF.